These T cell receptor beta chains were read from a single sample in a study of cytomegalovirus exposure and HLA in healthy donors. Only in-frame clones appear in the TCRdb table, and some are missing; sequencing was by immunoSEQ multiplex PCR. The data hold about 140,000 clones, with 79% observed a single time. Sequencing used PBMCs. These receptors were taken from a male donor in good health and CMV-seronegative. Each CDR3 is given with its conserved first and last residue. The order of the fields is D gene, clone size, V gene, J gene, CDR3 protein, CDR3 DNA. D genes are given only for firm matches. For some rows the clone size is stated as once, few or many, or as a class when expanded; others skip it.

d_gene: -; abundance: -; v_gene: TRBV11-3; j_gene: TRBJ2-2; CDR3aa: CASSSQRSTGELFF; CDR3nt: TGTGCCAGCAGCTCTCAGCGATCCACCGGGGAGCTGTTTTTT
d_gene: TRBD2; abundance: -; v_gene: TRBV9; j_gene: TRBJ2-7; CDR3aa: CASSVAPSGSYEQYF; CDR3nt: TGTGCCAGCAGCGTAGCCCCTAGCGGGTCCTACGAGCAGTACTTC
d_gene: TRBD1; abundance: -; v_gene: TRBV10-1; j_gene: TRBJ1-1; CDR3aa: CASSESDRGHRAFF; CDR3nt: TGCGCCAGCAGTGAATCCGACAGGGGGCATCGAGCTTTCTTT
d_gene: TRBD1; abundance: -; v_gene: TRBV6-5; j_gene: TRBJ1-1; CDR3aa: CASSDRVYTEAFF; CDR3nt: TGTGCCAGCAGTGACAGGGTATACACTGAAGCTTTCTTT
d_gene: -; abundance: -; v_gene: TRBV4-3; j_gene: TRBJ1-3; CDR3aa: CASSRSAGQRGGSGNTIYF; CDR3nt: TGCGCCAGCAGCCGGAGTGCTGGACAGCGGGGAGGCTCTGGAAACACCATATATTTT
d_gene: -; abundance: -; v_gene: TRBV2; j_gene: TRBJ1-1; CDR3aa: CASSESPGDTEAFF; CDR3nt: TGTGCCAGCAGTGAAAGTCCGGGGGACACTGAAGCTTTCTTT
d_gene: -; abundance: -; v_gene: TRBV19; j_gene: TRBJ2-2; CDR3aa: CASSPRQGGSGELFF; CDR3nt: TGTGCCAGTAGCCCAAGACAGGGAGGCTCCGGGGAGCTGTTTTTT
d_gene: -; abundance: few; v_gene: TRBV6-5; j_gene: TRBJ1-3; CDR3aa: CASSYAGSTGNTIYF; CDR3nt: TGTGCCAGCAGTTACGCTGGGAGCACTGGAAACACCATATATTTT
d_gene: -; abundance: -; v_gene: TRBV9; j_gene: TRBJ2-3; CDR3aa: CASSVDARASTDTQYF; CDR3nt: TGTGCCAGCAGCGTAGATGCGCGGGCCAGCACAGATACGCAGTATTTT
d_gene: TRBD1; abundance: -; v_gene: TRBV7-8; j_gene: TRBJ2-7; CDR3aa: CASSRGTGRSYEQYF; CDR3nt: TGTGCCAGCAGCCGAGGGACAGGGAGGTCCTACGAGCAGTACTTC
d_gene: -; abundance: -; v_gene: TRBV30; j_gene: TRBJ1-1; CDR3aa: CAWSRRELMNTEAFF; CDR3nt: TGTGCCTGGAGTAGGAGGGAACTTATGAACACTGAAGCTTTCTTT
d_gene: -; abundance: -; v_gene: TRBV27; j_gene: TRBJ2-5; CDR3aa: CASSLVGGRETQYF; CDR3nt: TGTGCCAGCAGTTTAGTGGGGGGGCGAGAGACCCAGTACTTC
d_gene: TRBD1; abundance: -; v_gene: TRBV30; j_gene: TRBJ2-7; CDR3aa: CAWKGQGEIYRQYF; CDR3nt: TGTGCCTGGAAGGGACAGGGCGAGATATATCGGCAGTACTTC
d_gene: TRBD1; abundance: -; v_gene: TRBV19; j_gene: TRBJ1-1; CDR3aa: CASSALGQGAHKSEAFF; CDR3nt: TGTGCCAGTAGTGCCTTGGGACAGGGGGCGCATAAGTCTGAAGCTTTCTTT
d_gene: TRBD2; abundance: -; v_gene: TRBV9; j_gene: TRBJ2-7; CDR3aa: CASSPRDSGGSYYGEQYF; CDR3nt: TGTGCCAGCAGCCCGCGGGATAGCGGGGGATCATACTATGGGGAGCAGTACTTC
d_gene: -; abundance: few; v_gene: TRBV4-2; j_gene: TRBJ1-5; CDR3aa: CASSQDLARGNQPQHF; CDR3nt: TGTGCCAGCAGCCAAGATCTTGCACGAGGCAATCAGCCCCAGCATTTT
d_gene: -; abundance: -; v_gene: TRBV2; j_gene: TRBJ1-2; CDR3aa: CASERNAGFPIYGYTF; CDR3nt: TGTGCCAGCGAAAGAAACGCAGGCTTTCCGATCTATGGCTACACCTTC
d_gene: TRBD1; abundance: few; v_gene: TRBV6-5; j_gene: TRBJ1-1; CDR3aa: CASSPLGQGNTEAFF; CDR3nt: TGTGCCAGCAGTCCCCTGGGACAGGGGAACACTGAAGCTTTCTTT
d_gene: TRBD1; abundance: -; v_gene: TRBV27; j_gene: TRBJ1-5; CDR3aa: CASSLSAGQGVQPQHF; CDR3nt: TGTGCCAGCAGTTTATCGGCGGGACAGGGGGTCCAGCCCCAGCATTTT
d_gene: TRBD1; abundance: -; v_gene: TRBV5-4; j_gene: TRBJ2-7; CDR3aa: CASSFGTGFPSYEQYF; CDR3nt: TGTGCCAGCAGCTTCGGGACAGGCTTCCCCTCCTACGAGCAGTACTTC
d_gene: TRBD2; abundance: -; v_gene: TRBV13; j_gene: TRBJ2-7; CDR3aa: CASSLGIAGGHNEQYF; CDR3nt: TGTGCCAGCAGCTTAGGGATAGCGGGGGGCCATAACGAGCAGTACTTC
d_gene: -; abundance: once; v_gene: TRBV7-2; j_gene: TRBJ2-7; CDR3aa: CASSLAGPTYEQYF; CDR3nt: TGTGCCAGCAGCTTAGCGGGGCCGACCTACGAGCAGTACTTC
d_gene: -; abundance: -; v_gene: TRBV15; j_gene: TRBJ1-1; CDR3aa: CATSRERAGNTEAFF; CDR3nt: TGTGCCACCAGCAGAGAACGAGCAGGGAACACTGAAGCTTTCTTT
d_gene: TRBD1; abundance: -; v_gene: TRBV9; j_gene: TRBJ2-5; CDR3aa: CASSVRTGQETQYF; CDR3nt: TGTGCCAGCAGCGTTCGGACAGGGCAAGAGACCCAGTACTTC
d_gene: -; abundance: few; v_gene: TRBV7-9; j_gene: TRBJ1-1; CDR3aa: CASSPERGTEAFF; CDR3nt: TGCGCCAGCAGCCCAGAAAGGGGCACTGAAGCTTTCTTT
d_gene: TRBD2; abundance: -; v_gene: TRBV6-1; j_gene: TRBJ2-1; CDR3aa: CASSVVAGGPNEQFF; CDR3nt: TGTGCCAGCAGCGTGGTAGCGGGGGGGCCCAATGAGCAGTTCTTC
d_gene: TRBD2; abundance: -; v_gene: TRBV9; j_gene: TRBJ2-1; CDR3aa: CASSATSGSEQFF; CDR3nt: TGTGCCAGCAGCGCGACTAGCGGGAGTGAGCAGTTCTTC
d_gene: TRBD1; abundance: -; v_gene: TRBV7-6; j_gene: TRBJ2-1; CDR3aa: CASSRGGQGYNEQFF; CDR3nt: TGTGCCAGCAGCCGAGGGGGACAGGGCTACAATGAGCAGTTCTTC
d_gene: -; abundance: few; v_gene: TRBV7-9; j_gene: TRBJ2-3; CDR3aa: CASSLQAGATDTQYF; CDR3nt: TGTGCCAGCAGCTTGCAGGCGGGGGCCACAGATACGCAGTATTTT
d_gene: -; abundance: once; v_gene: TRBV29-1; j_gene: TRBJ1-2; CDR3aa: CSVEQNYGYTF; CDR3nt: TGCAGCGTTGAGCAGAACTATGGCTACACCTTC
d_gene: TRBD1; abundance: -; v_gene: TRBV5-1; j_gene: TRBJ2-7; CDR3aa: CASSLASGQGSYEQYF; CDR3nt: TGCGCCAGCAGCTTGGCGTCGGGACAGGGGTCCTACGAGCAGTACTTC
d_gene: -; abundance: -; v_gene: TRBV5-4; j_gene: TRBJ2-3; CDR3aa: CASSSLQGTDTQYF; CDR3nt: TGTGCCAGCAGCTCCCTCCAGGGTACAGATACGCAGTATTTT
d_gene: TRBD2; abundance: -; v_gene: TRBV6-6; j_gene: TRBJ2-7; CDR3aa: CASTTTRAGGGEQYF; CDR3nt: TGTGCCAGCACTACAACTCGGGCGGGGGGAGGCGAGCAGTACTTC
d_gene: -; abundance: few; v_gene: TRBV5-6; j_gene: TRBJ2-5; CDR3aa: CASSALGQQETQYF; CDR3nt: TGTGCCAGCAGCGCCCTTGGACAGCAAGAGACCCAGTACTTC
d_gene: -; abundance: -; v_gene: TRBV6-5; j_gene: TRBJ1-2; CDR3aa: CASSYSNQGWGYTF; CDR3nt: TGTGCCAGCAGTTACTCGAACCAGGGCTGGGGCTACACCTTC
d_gene: TRBD1; abundance: -; v_gene: TRBV19; j_gene: TRBJ1-1; CDR3aa: CASSVITGGGTEAFF; CDR3nt: TGTGCCAGTAGTGTGATAACAGGGGGCGGCACTGAAGCTTTCTTT